One and the same sample provided the 16 T cell receptor beta chains below, sequenced in a study of blood T cell repertoires in COVID-19. Repertoires were generated with immunoSEQ multiplex PCR, while TCRdb's copy carries only in-frame clones and drops some. Among under 300,000 clones, 86% were seen once, and the ten largest hold under 15%. Source material: peripheral blood. The receptor set was obtained from a woman in her sixties or seventies with COVID-19, enrolled during active disease.

This chain uses TRBV19 with TRBJ1-1, with D hard to call. The germline V gene encodes CDR1 LNHDA and CDR2 SQIVND (reference sequence). This CDR3 comprises 13 residues. V lost 10 bases and J 2 bases, leaving 14 bases between the germline ends. CDR3 amino acids: CAIASQGNTEAFF. CDR3 nucleotide sequence: TGTGCCATAGCATCCCAAGGAAACACTGAAGCTTTCTTT.

CDR3 in DNA: TGTGCCAGCAGTTACGGCTCAGGGGACTATGGCTACACCTTC. Residues: CASSYGSGDYGYTF. V usage is TRBV6-5 and J usage is TRBJ1-2; D is perhaps TRBD1 (6 bases). The CDR3 sequence is 14 residues long. Trimming removed 2 bases at V and 3 bases at J, with 10 bases between. Germline assignment: CDR1 MNHEY and CDR2 SVGAGI.

This clone was recorded once. This chain links TRBV28 with TRBJ1-2; D gene uncertain. Trimming removed 3 bases at V and 8 bases at J, with 10 bases between. CDR1 is MDHEN, CDR2 SYDVKM, per germline. The CDR3 length is 12 residues. The CDR3 DNA reads TGTGCCAGCAGTTTTGCGGGTCGCGGCTACACCTTC. Protein sequence: CASSFAGRGYTF.

This clone has just a few counts. The rearrangement uses TRBV19 and TRBJ1-3; 7 nucleotides match TRBD1. Germline values: CDR1 LNHDA, CDR2 SQIVND (reference sequence). The CDR3 has 16 amino acids. Losses at the gene ends were 7 bases for V and 0 bases for J; bases not matched to a gene: 9. CDR3 sequence (DNA): TGTGCCAGTATCAGGGGGACGCTTCACTCTGGAAACACCATATATTTT. Translation: CASIRGTLHSGNTIYF.

The rearrangement links TRBV11-2 to TRBJ2-5, with 7 nucleotides matching TRBD1. The CDR3 extends over 16 amino acids. Germline V lookup: CDR1 SGHAT, CDR2 FQNNGV. Trimming cost V 4 bases and J 4 bases; bases outside gene matches: 12. This CDR3 is CASSSPRRGRGETQYF. As DNA, the CDR3 is TGTGCCAGCAGCTCCCCCCGAAGGGGGCGAGGAGAGACCCAGTACTTC.

The chain carries TRBV28 and TRBJ2-1, with 9 bases that match TRBD1. This CDR3 spans 15 amino acids. The ends lost 4 bases at V and 4 bases at J; junction bases unmatched: 5. Germline V gives CDR1 MDHEN, CDR2 SYDVKM. The CDR3 reads CASSSPGQGYNEQFF. In nucleotides, the CDR3 is TGTGCCAGCAGTTCGCCGGGACAGGGTTACAATGAGCAGTTCTTC.

This sequence joins TRBV2 and TRBJ1-6; 7 positions match TRBD1. J was trimmed by 11 bases and V by 8 bases; bases with no gene match: 9. This CDR3 region has 13 residues. CDR1 is SNHLY, CDR2 FYNNEI, per germline. The CDR3 DNA is TGTGCCAGCGTTCCGAGGGGGCCGACACCCCTCCACTTT. Protein: CASVPRGPTPLHF. Complete variable domain (other parts from reference TRBV2 and TRBJ1-6): EPEVTQTPSHQVTQMGQEVILRCVPISNHLYFYWYRQILGQKVEFLVSFYNNEISEKSEIFDDQFSVERPDGSNFTLKIRSTKLEDSAMYFCASVPRGPTPLHFGNGTRLTVT.

This clone was recorded once. The V gene is TRBV27, the J gene TRBJ2-3, with 11 nucleotides matching TRBD2. The CDR3 covers 17 residues. CDR1 is MNHEY and CDR2 is SMNVEV in the germline V gene (reference sequence). V lost 4 bases to trimming and J lost 1 base; unmatched junction nucleotides: 7. CDR3 amino acids: CASSSPPLAGGTDTQYF. The CDR3 DNA follows: TGTGCCAGCAGTTCCCCTCCACTAGCGGGGGGCACAGATACGCAGTATTTT.

The chain couples TRBV12-3 or TRBV12-4 to TRBJ2-3; D ambiguous. Trimming left V 5 bases short and J 2 bases short, with 8 bases between. The CDR3 is 13 residues long. CDR3 nucleotide sequence: TGTGCCAGCAGTACAACTATCACAGATACGCAGTATTTT. This encodes CASSTTITDTQYF.

This chain uses TRBV28 with TRBJ1-4, with TRBD1 as a possible D gene (6 bases). This CDR3 is built from 14 residues. Trimming removed 8 bases at V and 8 bases at J, with 18 bases between. The germline gives CDR1 MDHEN, CDR2 SYDVKM. In nucleotides, the CDR3 is TGTGCCAGCTGTTCGGGACCTAGGGGGGAAAAACTGTTTTTT. Protein: CASCSGPRGEKLFF.

The V and J genes are TRBV28 and TRBJ2-7; D is unresolved. Germline loops: CDR1 MDHEN, CDR2 SYDVKM. Between the trimmed V and J ends, which lost 5 bases and 7 bases, there was a span of 12 bases. The CDR3 extends over 12 amino acids. CDR3 sequence: CASSDLLREQYF. The CDR3 nucleotides read TGTGCCAGCAGTGACCTACTGCGGGAGCAGTACTTC.

The J gene is TRBJ1-2, the V gene TRBV7-8, with D possibly matching TRBD1 (5 bases). Looked up from germline, CDR1 is SGHVS and CDR2 is FQNEAQ. The CDR3 has 14 residues. V gave up 4 bases and J gave up 8 bases, with 17 bases separating them. The CDR3 DNA reads as TGTGCCAGCAGCTCCCGGGACTTCCCGGGGGGCTACACCTTC. This sequence encodes CASSSRDFPGGYTF.

The chain couples TRBV18 to TRBJ2-3; 10 nucleotides line up with TRBD2. Germline CDR1 reads KGHSH; CDR2 reads LQKENI. V lost 1 base and J lost 4; bases outside the gene matches: 2. The CDR3 spans 15 residues. The CDR3, as DNA: TGTGCCAGCTCACCACAGCGGGGGGGAGCAGATACGCAGTATTTT. Translated: CASSPQRGGADTQYF.

V usage is TRBV19 and J usage is TRBJ1-2, with D possibly being TRBD1 (5 bases). The V end was cut by 7 bases, the J end by 3 bases, with 15 bases between. CDR3 size: 14 residues. CDR1 and CDR2 (germline): LNHDA, SQIVND (reference sequence). The CDR3 DNA sequence: TGTGCCAGTACCTCGACGGGGGGGTACTATGGCTACACCTTC. This codes for CASTSTGGYYGYTF.

The genes are TRBV30 and TRBJ2-7; TRBD2 is a possible D gene (6 bases). Germline CDR1 GTSNPN, CDR2 SVGIG (reference sequence). Trimming stripped 1 base from V and 5 bases from J, with 9 bases between. This CDR3 spans 12 amino acids. DNA for the CDR3: TGTGCCTGGAGTGGGAGGGGCGACGAGCAGTACTTC. Its translation: CAWSGRGDEQYF.

The genes are TRBV7-3 and TRBJ2-2; D remains unclear. The CDR3 has 14 amino acids. Trimming took off 4 bases at V and 2 bases at J, with 8 bases between the two ends. The germline V gene has CDR1 SGHTA and CDR2 FQGTGA. The DNA for the CDR3 is TGTGCCAGCAGCTCTCCACAAAACACCGGGGAGCTGTTTTTT. This gives the protein CASSSPQNTGELFF.